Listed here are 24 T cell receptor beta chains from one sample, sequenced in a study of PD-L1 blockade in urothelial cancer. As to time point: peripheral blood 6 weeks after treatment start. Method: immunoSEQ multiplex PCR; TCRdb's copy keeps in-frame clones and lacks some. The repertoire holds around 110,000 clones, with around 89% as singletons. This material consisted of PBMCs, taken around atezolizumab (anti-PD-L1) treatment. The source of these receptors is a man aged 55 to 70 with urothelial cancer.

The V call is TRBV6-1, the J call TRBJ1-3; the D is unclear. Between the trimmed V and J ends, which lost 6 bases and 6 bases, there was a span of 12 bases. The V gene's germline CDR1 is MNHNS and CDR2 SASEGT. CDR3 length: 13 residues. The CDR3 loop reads CASRALRENTIYF. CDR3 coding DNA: TGTGCCAGCAGAGCCCTGCGGGAAAACACCATATATTTT.

The CDR3 region is CASGRSGGETQYF. The CDR3 DNA reads as TGTGCTAGTGGTCGTAGCGGGGGGGAGACCCAGTACTTC. The chain recombines TRBV12-5 with TRBJ2-5; 10 nucleotides agree with TRBD2. The CDR3 is made up of 13 amino acids. Unmatched junction bases numbered 2, after V lost 5 bases and J lost 5 bases. Germline-derived CDR1 and CDR2 are LGHNT and FRNRAP. Filled out from reference TRBV12-5 and TRBJ2-5, the complete variable domain reads DARVTQTPRHKVTEMGQEVTMRCQPILGHNTVFWYRQTMMQGLELLAYFRNRAPLDDSGMPKDRFSAEMPDATLATLKIQPSEPRDSAVYFCASGRSGGETQYFGPGTRLLVL.

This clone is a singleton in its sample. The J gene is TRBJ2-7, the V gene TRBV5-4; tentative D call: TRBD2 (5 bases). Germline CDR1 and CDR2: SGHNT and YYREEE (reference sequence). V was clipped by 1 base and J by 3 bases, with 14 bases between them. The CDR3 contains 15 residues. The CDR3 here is CASSLKGRGNYEQYF. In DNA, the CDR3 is TGTGCCAGCAGCTTGAAAGGACGGGGAAACTACGAGCAGTACTTC.

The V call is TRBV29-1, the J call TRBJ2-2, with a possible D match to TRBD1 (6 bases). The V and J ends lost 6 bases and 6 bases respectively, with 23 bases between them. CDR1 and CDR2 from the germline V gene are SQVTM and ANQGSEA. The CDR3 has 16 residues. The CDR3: CSVTPPQGRSSGELFF. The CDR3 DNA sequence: TGCAGCGTCACCCCGCCACAGGGTAGGAGCTCCGGGGAGCTGTTTTTT.

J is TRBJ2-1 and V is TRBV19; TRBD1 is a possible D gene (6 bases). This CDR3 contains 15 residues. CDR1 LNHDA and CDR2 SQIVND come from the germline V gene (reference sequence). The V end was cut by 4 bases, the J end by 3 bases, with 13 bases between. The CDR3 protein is CASSRSRGIYNEQFF. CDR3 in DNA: TGTGCCAGTAGTAGATCTAGGGGGATCTACAATGAGCAGTTCTTC.

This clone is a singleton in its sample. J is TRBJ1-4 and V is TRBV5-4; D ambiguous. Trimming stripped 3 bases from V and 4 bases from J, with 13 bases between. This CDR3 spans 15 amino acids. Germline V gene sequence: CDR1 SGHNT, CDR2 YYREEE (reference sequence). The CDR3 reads CASSSNRGLNEKLFF. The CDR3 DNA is TGTGCCAGCAGCTCGAACCGCGGCCTTAATGAAAAACTGTTTTTT.

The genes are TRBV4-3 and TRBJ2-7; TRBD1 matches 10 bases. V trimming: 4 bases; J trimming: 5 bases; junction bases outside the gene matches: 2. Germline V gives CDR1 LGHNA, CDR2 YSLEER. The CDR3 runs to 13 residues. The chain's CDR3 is CASSPGTGDEQYF. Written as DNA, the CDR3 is TGCGCCAGCAGCCCCGGGACAGGGGACGAGCAGTACTTC.

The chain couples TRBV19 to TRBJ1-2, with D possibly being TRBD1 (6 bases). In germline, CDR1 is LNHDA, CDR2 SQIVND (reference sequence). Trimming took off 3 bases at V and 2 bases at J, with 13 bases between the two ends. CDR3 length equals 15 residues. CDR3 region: CASSMGPGANYGYTF. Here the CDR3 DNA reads TGTGCCAGTAGTATGGGGCCAGGGGCCAACTATGGCTACACCTTC.

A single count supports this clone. CDR3 in amino acids: CAWSATISNNYGYTF. CDR3 nucleotides: TGTGCCTGGAGTGCGACTATATCTAATAACTATGGCTACACCTTC. This rearrangement joins TRBV30 to TRBJ1-2; no definite D call. Germline V gene lookup returns CDR1 GTSNPN and CDR2 SVGIG (reference sequence). The CDR3 runs 15 residues. V gave up 1 base and J gave up 1 base, with 13 bases separating them.

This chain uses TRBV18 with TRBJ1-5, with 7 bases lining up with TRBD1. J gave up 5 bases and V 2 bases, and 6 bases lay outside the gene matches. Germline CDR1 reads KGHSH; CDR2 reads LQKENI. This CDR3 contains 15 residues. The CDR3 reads CASSPGGGRDQPQHF. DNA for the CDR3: TGTGCCAGCTCACCAGGAGGGGGCAGGGATCAGCCCCAGCATTTT.

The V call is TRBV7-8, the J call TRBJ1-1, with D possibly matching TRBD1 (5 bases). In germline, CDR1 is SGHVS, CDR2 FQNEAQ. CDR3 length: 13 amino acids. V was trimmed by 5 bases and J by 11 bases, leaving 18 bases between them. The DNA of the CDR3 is TGTGCCAGCAGCACCGGGACTACCGGGTTGGCTTTCTTT. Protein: CASSTGTTGLAFF. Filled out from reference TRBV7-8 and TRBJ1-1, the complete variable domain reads GAGVSQSPRYKVAKRGQDVALRCDPISGHVSLFWYQQALGQGPEFLTYFQNEAQLDKSGLPSDRFFAERPEGSVSTLKIQRTQQEDSAVYLCASSTGTTGLAFFGQGTRLTVV.

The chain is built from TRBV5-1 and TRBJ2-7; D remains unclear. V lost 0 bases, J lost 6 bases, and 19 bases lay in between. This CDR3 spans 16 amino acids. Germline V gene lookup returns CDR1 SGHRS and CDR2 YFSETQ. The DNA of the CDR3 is TGCGCCAGCAGCTTGGCTCTGGCCGCCTCAGAGGTCGAGCAGTACTTC. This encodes CASSLALAASEVEQYF.

The DNA for the CDR3 is TGTGCCAGCAACAGGAACACAGATACGCAGTATTTT. It is translated as CASNRNTDTQYF. This sequence joins TRBV9 and TRBJ2-3, with D possibly being TRBD1 (5 bases). The CDR3 covers 12 residues. The germline V and J ends were trimmed by 6 bases and 2 bases, with 7 bases remaining between them. Germline CDR1 reads SGDLS; CDR2 reads YYNGEE.

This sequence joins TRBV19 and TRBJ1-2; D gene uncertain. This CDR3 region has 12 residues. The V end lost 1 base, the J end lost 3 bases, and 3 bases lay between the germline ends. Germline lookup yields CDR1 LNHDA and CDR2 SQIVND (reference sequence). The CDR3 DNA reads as TGTGCCAGTAGTATAGGCGACTATGGCTACACCTTC. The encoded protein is CASSIGDYGYTF.

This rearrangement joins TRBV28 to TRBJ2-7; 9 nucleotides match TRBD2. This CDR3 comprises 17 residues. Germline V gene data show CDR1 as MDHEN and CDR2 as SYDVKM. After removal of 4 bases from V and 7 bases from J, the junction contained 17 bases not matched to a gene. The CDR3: CASSSSAGTSPNREQYF. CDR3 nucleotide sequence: TGTGCCAGCAGTTCTTCCGCCGGGACTAGCCCCAATCGGGAGCAGTACTTC.

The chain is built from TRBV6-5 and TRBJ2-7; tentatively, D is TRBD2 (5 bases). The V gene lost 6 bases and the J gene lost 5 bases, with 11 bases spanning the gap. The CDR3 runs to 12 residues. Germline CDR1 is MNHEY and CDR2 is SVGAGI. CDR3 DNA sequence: TGTGCCAGCAGCCGAGTCGGGGACGAGCAGTACTTC. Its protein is CASSRVGDEQYF.

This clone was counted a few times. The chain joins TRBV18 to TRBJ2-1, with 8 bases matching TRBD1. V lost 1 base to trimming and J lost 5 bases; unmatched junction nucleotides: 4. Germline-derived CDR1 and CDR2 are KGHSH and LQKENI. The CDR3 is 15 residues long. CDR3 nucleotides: TGTGCCAGCTCACCACTAGGGACAGGTCACAATGAGCAGTTCTTC. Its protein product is CASSPLGTGHNEQFF.

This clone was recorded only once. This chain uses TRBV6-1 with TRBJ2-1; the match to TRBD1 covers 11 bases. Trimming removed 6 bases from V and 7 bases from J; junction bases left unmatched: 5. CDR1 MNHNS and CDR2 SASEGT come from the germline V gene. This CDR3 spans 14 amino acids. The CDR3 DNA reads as TGTGCCAGCAGGGGGACAGGGGGAGGTAATGAGCAGTTCTTC. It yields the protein CASRGTGGGNEQFF.

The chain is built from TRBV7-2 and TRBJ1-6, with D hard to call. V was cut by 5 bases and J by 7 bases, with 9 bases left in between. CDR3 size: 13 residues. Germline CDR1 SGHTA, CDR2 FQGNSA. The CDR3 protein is CASSGPLNSPLHF. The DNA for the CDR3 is TGTGCCAGCAGCGGGCCACTGAATTCACCCCTCCACTTT.

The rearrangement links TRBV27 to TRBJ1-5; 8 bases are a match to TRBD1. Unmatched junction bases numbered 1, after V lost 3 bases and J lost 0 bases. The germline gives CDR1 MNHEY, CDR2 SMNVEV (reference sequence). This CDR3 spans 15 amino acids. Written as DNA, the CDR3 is TGTGCCAGCAGTTTTGGGACAGGTAGCAATCAGCCCCAGCATTTT. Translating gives CASSFGTGSNQPQHF.

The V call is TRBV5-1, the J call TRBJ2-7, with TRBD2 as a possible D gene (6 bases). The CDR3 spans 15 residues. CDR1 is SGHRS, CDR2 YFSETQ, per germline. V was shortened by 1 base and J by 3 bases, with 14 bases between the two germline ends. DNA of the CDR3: TGCGCCAGCAGCTTGTTGGTGCAGGGAGGCTACGAGCAGTACTTC. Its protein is CASSLLVQGGYEQYF.

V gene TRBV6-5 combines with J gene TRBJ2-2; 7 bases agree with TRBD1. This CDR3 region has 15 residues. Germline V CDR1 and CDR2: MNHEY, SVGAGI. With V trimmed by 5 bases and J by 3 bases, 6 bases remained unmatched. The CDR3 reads CASSLGQTHTGELFF. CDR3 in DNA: TGTGCCAGCAGTCTGGGACAGACCCACACCGGGGAGCTGTTTTTT.

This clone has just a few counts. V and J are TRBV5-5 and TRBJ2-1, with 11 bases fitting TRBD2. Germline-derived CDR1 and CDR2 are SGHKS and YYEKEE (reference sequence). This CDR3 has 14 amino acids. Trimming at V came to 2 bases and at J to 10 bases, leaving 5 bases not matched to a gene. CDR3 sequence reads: CASSFTSGGREQFF. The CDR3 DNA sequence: TGTGCCAGCAGCTTTACTAGCGGGGGCCGGGAGCAGTTCTTC.

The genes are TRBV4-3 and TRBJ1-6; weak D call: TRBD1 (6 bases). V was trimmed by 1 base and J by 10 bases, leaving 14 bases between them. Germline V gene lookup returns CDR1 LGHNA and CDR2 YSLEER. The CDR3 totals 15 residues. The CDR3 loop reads CASSQVWAGESPLHF. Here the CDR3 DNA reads TGCGCCAGCAGCCAAGTTTGGGCAGGGGAATCACCCCTCCACTTT.